These 18 T cell receptor beta chains were sequenced from one sample in a study of cytomegalovirus exposure and HLA in healthy donors. PCR employed 60 Vbeta and 13 Jbeta primers. Measured with immunoSEQ multiplex PCR; TCRdb has only the in-frame clones, and not every one. This sample has approximately 210,000 clones, with about 80% found just once. Sequenced: PBMCs. These receptors all come from a woman in her thirties or forties in good health and CMV-seronegative.

The chain is built from TRBV7-9 and TRBJ1-1, with 7 bases lining up with TRBD1. Germline assignment: CDR1 SEHNR and CDR2 FQNEAQ (reference sequence). The ends lost 3 bases at V and 1 base at J; junction bases unmatched: 14. The CDR3 spans 18 residues. The CDR3 region is CASSLTGQWGRRNTEAFF. CDR3 DNA sequence: TGTGCCAGCAGCTTGACAGGGCAATGGGGGCGGAGGAACACTGAAGCTTTCTTT.

The V call is TRBV6-1, the J call TRBJ2-4, with D hard to call. The germline V gene encodes CDR1 MNHNS and CDR2 SASEGT. The CDR3 covers 13 residues. V was clipped by 1 base and J by 4 bases, with 5 bases between them. This CDR3 reads CASSEGQKNIQYF. CDR3 coding DNA: TGTGCCAGCAGTGAAGGGCAGAAAAACATTCAGTACTTC.

This clone was observed a handful of times. The rearrangement links TRBV11-3 to TRBJ2-3; a weak D match, TRBD2 (5 bases). Trimming pared 1 base from V and 3 bases from J, leaving 14 bases between. CDR3 length: 16 amino acids. Germline CDR1 is SGHNT and CDR2 is YENEEA. CDR3 coding DNA: TGTGCCAGCAGCTTAGGCGACGGGATGAGAACAGATACGCAGTATTTT. Its translation: CASSLGDGMRTDTQYF.

This clone is a singleton in its sample. The J gene is TRBJ1-2, the V gene TRBV27, with 9 bases aligning to TRBD1. In germline, CDR1 is MNHEY, CDR2 SMNVEV (reference sequence). Germline trimming cut 2 bases from V and 4 bases from J; bases unmatched to any gene: 5. The CDR3 consists of 15 residues. CDR3 DNA sequence: TGTGCCAGCAGTTTAGACGGGACAGGGCCCTATGGCTACACCTTC. Translating gives CASSLDGTGPYGYTF.

V is TRBV7-8 and J is TRBJ1-1; D is undetermined. CDR1 is SGHVS and CDR2 is FQNEAQ in the germline V gene. V lost 4 bases and J 2 bases, leaving 8 bases between the germline ends. CDR3 size: 13 residues. CDR3 loop: CASSSGFNTEAFF. The DNA of the CDR3 is TGTGCCAGCAGCTCGGGTTTCAACACTGAAGCTTTCTTT. The entire variable domain, with the rest obtained from reference TRBV7-8 and TRBJ1-1, is as follows: GAGVSQSPRYKVAKRGQDVALRCDPISGHVSLFWYQQALGQGPEFLTYFQNEAQLDKSGLPSDRFFAERPEGSVSTLKIQRTQQEDSAVYLCASSSGFNTEAFFGQGTRLTVV.

The J gene is TRBJ2-7, the V gene TRBV7-9, with 8 bases matching TRBD1. The CDR3 consists of 14 residues. V lost 4 bases to trimming and J lost 5 bases; unmatched junction nucleotides: 7. Looked up from germline, CDR1 is SEHNR and CDR2 is FQNEAQ (reference sequence). DNA of the CDR3: TGTGCCAGCAGCTCCGACAGGGGCTTGAACGAGCAGTACTTC. Amino acids: CASSSDRGLNEQYF.

This rearrangement joins TRBV5-1 to TRBJ2-3, with D possibly matching TRBD2 (5 bases). Trimming pared 2 bases from V and 1 base from J, leaving 11 bases between. This CDR3 spans 15 amino acids. CDR1 is SGHRS and CDR2 is YFSETQ in the germline V gene. The CDR3 loop reads CASSFVGVGTDTQYF. Written as DNA, the CDR3 is TGCGCCAGCAGCTTCGTGGGAGTAGGCACAGATACGCAGTATTTT.

This chain uses TRBV19 with TRBJ1-2, with 8 bases fitting TRBD1. The J segment lost 4 bases and the V segment lost 3 bases, leaving 10 bases of the junction unmatched. The germline V gene has CDR1 LNHDA and CDR2 SQIVND (reference sequence). This CDR3 contains 16 residues. CDR3 sequence: CASSIDRAGGLYGYTF. The CDR3 DNA sequence: TGTGCCAGTAGTATTGATCGGGCAGGGGGCCTCTATGGCTACACCTTC.

This rearrangement joins TRBV5-1 to TRBJ2-1; a possible D gene is TRBD2 (5 bases). From germline, CDR1 is SGHRS and CDR2 YFSETQ. V was shortened by 5 bases and J by 4 bases, with 13 bases between the two germline ends. The CDR3 has 14 residues. DNA for the CDR3: TGCGCCAGCAGGCCCGCGACTAAATACAATGAGCAGTTCTTC. This translates into CASRPATKYNEQFF. The variable domain in full, with the rest retrieved from reference TRBV5-1 and TRBJ2-1, is KAGVTQTPRYLIKTRGQQVTLSCSPISGHRSVSWYQQTPGQGLQFLFEYFSETQRNKGNFPGRFSGRQFSNSRSEMNVSTLELGDSALYLCASRPATKYNEQFFGPGTRLTVL.

This rearrangement joins TRBV5-1 to TRBJ1-3; D remains unclear. Trimming stripped 6 bases from V and 0 bases from J, with 16 bases between. This CDR3 region has 16 residues. Germline V lookup: CDR1 SGHRS, CDR2 YFSETQ. DNA for the CDR3: TGCGCCAGCATCCTCAGCGGGCTCCTCTCTGGAAACACCATATATTTT. Translating gives CASILSGLLSGNTIYF. The full variable domain, its missing parts supplied by reference TRBV5-1 and TRBJ1-3, is KAGVTQTPRYLIKTRGQQVTLSCSPISGHRSVSWYQQTPGQGLQFLFEYFSETQRNKGNFPGRFSGRQFSNSRSEMNVSTLELGDSALYLCASILSGLLSGNTIYFGEGSWLTVV.

The gene calls are TRBV5-1 and TRBJ1-1; weak D call: TRBD1 (5 bases). Trimming removed 0 bases at V and 2 bases at J, with 11 bases between. This CDR3 comprises 15 residues. Germline V gene sequence: CDR1 SGHRS, CDR2 YFSETQ. For the CDR3, the DNA is TGCGCCAGCAGCTTGGAGGGGAGGGTAAACACTGAAGCTTTCTTT. Translated, it gives CASSLEGRVNTEAFF.

The chain carries TRBV5-1 and TRBJ1-4, with a tentative D call TRBD1 (6 bases). V was clipped by 0 bases and J by 8 bases, with 14 bases between them. This CDR3 region has 15 residues. Germline V lookup: CDR1 SGHRS, CDR2 YFSETQ. This CDR3 is CASSLEGGREEKLFF. In DNA form, the CDR3 reads TGCGCCAGCAGCTTGGAGGGGGGGCGCGAAGAAAAACTGTTTTTT.

In DNA, the CDR3 is TGTGCCAGCAGTTTAGGAGGGGCTGGGGCCAACGTCCTGACTTTC. Protein sequence: CASSLGGAGANVLTF. J is TRBJ2-6 and V is TRBV28, with a tentative D call TRBD2 (6 bases). Germline assignment: CDR1 MDHEN and CDR2 SYDVKM. The CDR3 has 15 residues. V lost 2 bases and J 2 bases, leaving 7 bases between the germline ends.

The rearrangement links TRBV4-1 to TRBJ2-5; D ambiguous. Matching the DNA end better, TRBJ2-7 makes the J call doubtful. CDR3 length equals 16 residues. Per germline, CDR1 MGHRA and CDR2 YSYEKL. CDR3 nucleotides: TGCGCCAGCAGCCAAGTCCGGAGTAGGAGTTCTTACGAGCAGTACTTC. Protein sequence: CASSQVRSRSSYEQYF.

The chain combines TRBV19 with TRBJ2-3; D is perhaps TRBD2 (6 bases). The length of the CDR3 is 14 residues. V dropped 6 bases and J dropped 3 bases, with 13 bases sitting between them. Germline-derived CDR1 and CDR2 are LNHDA and SQIVND (reference sequence). The CDR3 nucleotides are TGTGCCAGTAGGGAAGGAGGGAGGACAGATACGCAGTATTTT. It encodes CASREGGRTDTQYF.

Turning to this clone: This specimen includes other DNA sequences encoding the same CDR3. V and J are TRBV4-1 and TRBJ1-1; 8 nucleotides match TRBD1. The germline V gene has CDR1 MGHRA and CDR2 YSYEKL. The CDR3 runs 15 residues. J gave up 1 base and V 4 bases, and 5 bases lay outside the gene matches. CDR3 protein: CASSRGTGPNTEAFF. In nucleotides, the CDR3 is TGCGCCAGCAGCCGCGGGACAGGACCGAACACTGAAGCTTTCTTT.

This chain connects TRBV7-9 to TRBJ1-2; D may be TRBD1 (5 bases). CDR3 length: 12 residues. The germline V and J ends were trimmed by 5 bases and 4 bases, with 8 bases remaining between them. Germline CDR1 reads SEHNR; CDR2 reads FQNEAQ (reference sequence). CDR3 nucleotide sequence: TGTGCCAGCAGCCCCCAGGGCTATGGCTACACCTTC. Residues: CASSPQGYGYTF. Full variable domain (remainder filled in from reference TRBV7-9 and TRBJ1-2): DTGVSQNPRHKITKRGQNVTFRCDPISEHNRLYWYRQTLGQGPEFLTYFQNEAQLEKSRLLSDRFSAERPKGSFSTLEIQRTEQGDSAMYLCASSPQGYGYTFGSGTRLTVV.

The chain has TRBV6-1 and TRBJ2-7; TRBD1 aligns across 8 bases. Trimming cost V 1 base and J 0 bases; bases outside gene matches: 11. Per germline, CDR1 MNHNS and CDR2 SASEGT. The CDR3 is made up of 18 amino acids. The DNA for the CDR3 is TGTGCCAGCAGTGAAGGACAGGGGTCCCCTGTTGGCTCCTACGAGCAGTACTTC. Its protein is CASSEGQGSPVGSYEQYF.